These T cell receptor beta chains were read from a single sample in a study of blood T cells in healthy people across ages. MiXCR was run by TCRdb on the 5' RACE reads, yielding one entry per CDR3 protein. The table records around 1,000,000 distinct CDR3 sequences, 20% to 25% of them present only once. These data also formed part of another study, on T cells of mothers and their children.

Sequenced: blood. The source is a girl aged 2 to 9 in good health. Both conserved end residues are part of each CDR3. The D gene is left open where the match is weak. Some rows mark clone size as missing; the rest say once, few, many or name a class of expanded clone.

J: TRBJ2-3
V: TRBV2
D: TRBD2
size: -
DNA: TGTGCCAGCAGTGGCATAGCGGGGGCTTCCACAGATACGCAGTATTTT
CDR3: CASSGIAGASTDTQYF

J: TRBJ2-7
V: TRBV27
D: -
size: -
DNA: TGTGCCAGCGGGCCGACTCCTGACCCCTACGAGCAGTACTTC
CDR3: CASGPTPDPYEQYF

J: TRBJ1-2
V: TRBV5-1
D: -
size: -
DNA: TGCGCCAGCAGGTTGGAGAACAACTATGGCTACACCTTC
CDR3: CASRLENNYGYTF

J: TRBJ2-5
V: TRBV5-1
D: -
size: -
DNA: TGCGCCAGCAGCCCACAGTACAAGGAGACCCAGTACTTC
CDR3: CASSPQYKETQYF

J: TRBJ1-5
V: TRBV5-6
D: -
size: once
DNA: TGTGCCAGCAGCTTGGAGGGCGGATTAGGGCCCCAGCATTTT
CDR3: CASSLEGGLGPQHF

J: TRBJ2-5
V: TRBV7-2
D: TRBD2
size: many
DNA: TGTGCCAGCAGCTTAACCGTACTAGCGGGGGAGACCCAGTACTTC
CDR3: CASSLTVLAGETQYF

J: TRBJ2-7
V: TRBV9
D: -
size: -
DNA: TGTGCCAGCAGCGTAAGTCCGACGGTCTACGAGCAGTACTTC
CDR3: CASSVSPTVYEQYF

J: TRBJ2-3
V: TRBV6-6
D: -
size: -
DNA: TGTGCCAGCAGTTACTCGATCCCAGATACGCAGTATTTT
CDR3: CASSYSIPDTQYF

J: TRBJ2-2
V: TRBV28
D: -
size: many
DNA: TGTGCCAGCAGCCTTTTGGCAACCGGGGAGCTGTTTTTT
CDR3: CASSLLATGELFF

J: TRBJ1-5
V: TRBV10-3
D: -
size: -
DNA: TGTGCCATCAGTGATAAGGGGAACCGGGATCAGCCCCAGCATTTT
CDR3: CAISDKGNRDQPQHF

J: TRBJ2-7
V: TRBV11-3
D: -
size: few
DNA: TGTGCCAGCAGCTCCGCGTGGGGTTACGAGCAGTACTTC
CDR3: CASSSAWGYEQYF

J: TRBJ2-1
V: TRBV7-9
D: -
size: few
DNA: TGTGCCAGCAGCTTCAGAGGGGGGGAAACCTACAATGAGCAGTTCTTC
CDR3: CASSFRGGETYNEQFF

J: TRBJ1-2
V: TRBV12-3/TRBV12-4
D: TRBD1
size: -
DNA: TGTGCCAGCAGTCGGACAGGGGCGCCCTTCCCTGGCTACACCTTC
CDR3: CASSRTGAPFPGYTF

J: TRBJ2-3
V: TRBV7-9
D: -
size: many
DNA: TGTGCCAGCAGCCCTAAGAGCACAGATACGCAGTATTTT
CDR3: CASSPKSTDTQYF

J: TRBJ2-2
V: TRBV6-6
D: TRBD1
size: few
DNA: TGTGCCAGCAGTCCACCCGACAGGGGAAGCACCGGGGAGCTGTTTTTT
CDR3: CASSPPDRGSTGELFF

J: TRBJ2-4
V: TRBV29-1
D: -
size: many
DNA: TGCAGCGTTGCCGGGCGGGTGGCCAAAAACATTCAGTACTTC
CDR3: CSVAGRVAKNIQYF

J: TRBJ2-7
V: TRBV20-1
D: -
size: -
DNA: TGCAGTGCTAGAGCCTGGGGGTCCTCTTCCTACGAGCAGTACTTC
CDR3: CSARAWGSSSYEQYF

J: TRBJ2-1
V: TRBV6-6
D: TRBD2
size: -
DNA: TGTGCCAGCAGTCTAGCGGAACTCTCCTACAATGAGCAGTTCTTC
CDR3: CASSLAELSYNEQFF

J: TRBJ2-1
V: TRBV14
D: TRBD2
size: -
DNA: TGTGCCAGCAGCCAATCAACTAGCGAAAATGAGCAGTTCTTC
CDR3: CASSQSTSENEQFF

J: TRBJ2-7
V: TRBV7-9
D: -
size: -
DNA: TGTGCCAGCAGCTCAGGACATCCCTACGAGCAGTACTTC
CDR3: CASSSGHPYEQYF

J: TRBJ2-7
V: TRBV12-3/TRBV12-4
D: -
size: few
DNA: TGTGCCAGCAGTTTCGCGGTTCACTACGAGCAGTACTTC
CDR3: CASSFAVHYEQYF

J: TRBJ2-7
V: TRBV6-5
D: -
size: -
DNA: TGTGCCAGCAGTTACTCCCCGCTGGATACTGGGGACGAGCAGTACTTC
CDR3: CASSYSPLDTGDEQYF

J: TRBJ2-5
V: TRBV4-3
D: -
size: -
DNA: TGCGCCAGCAGCCAAGATATGGGCACCCAAGAGACCCAGTACTTC
CDR3: CASSQDMGTQETQYF

J: TRBJ2-3
V: TRBV5-1
D: TRBD1
size: -
DNA: TGCGCCAGTACGACAGGGGGCTCAGATACGCAGTACTTT
CDR3: CASTTGGSDTQYF

J: TRBJ1-5
V: TRBV3-1
D: -
size: -
DNA: TGTGCCAGCAGCCACGGGTTGGGGCCGCAGCCCCAGCATTTT
CDR3: CASSHGLGPQPQHF

J: TRBJ2-1
V: TRBV20-1
D: TRBD2
size: -
DNA: TGCAGTGCTAGGGACGACGGGAGGGATGCCTACAATGAGCAGTTCTTC
CDR3: CSARDDGRDAYNEQFF

J: TRBJ2-3
V: TRBV5-1
D: -
size: few
DNA: TGCGCCAGCTGGACGACCGGTCACACAGATACGCAGTATTTT
CDR3: CASWTTGHTDTQYF

J: TRBJ2-1
V: TRBV28
D: -
size: few
DNA: TGTGCCAGCAGTTCCTATGGCCGTATTAATGAGCAGTTCTTC
CDR3: CASSSYGRINEQFF

J: TRBJ2-2
V: TRBV27
D: -
size: few
DNA: TGTGCCAGCAGTGGGAGGTTCACCGGGGAGCTGTTTTTT
CDR3: CASSGRFTGELFF

J: TRBJ1-5
V: TRBV12-3/TRBV12-4
D: -
size: -
DNA: TGTGCCAGCAGTTTAGCACCTTTGGGGCAGCCCCAGCATTTT
CDR3: CASSLAPLGQPQHF

J: TRBJ1-4
V: TRBV5-1
D: TRBD1
size: few
DNA: TGCGCCAGCAGCTTGGAGGACAGGATGAATGAACTGTTTTTT
CDR3: CASSLEDRMNELFF

J: TRBJ1-5
V: TRBV20-1
D: -
size: -
DNA: TGCAGTGCGCTACCGGAGGGGGTATGGAATCAGCCCCAGCATTTT
CDR3: CSALPEGVWNQPQHF

J: TRBJ1-4
V: TRBV27
D: -
size: few
DNA: TGTGCCAGCATCGATACGGGGGGGAGGAATGAAAAACTGTTTTTT
CDR3: CASIDTGGRNEKLFF

J: TRBJ2-7
V: TRBV5-1
D: -
size: few
DNA: TGCGCCAGCAGTTATCAGACCTTCGGAGGGTACGAGCAGTACTTC
CDR3: CASSYQTFGGYEQYF

J: TRBJ1-6
V: TRBV5-1
D: -
size: -
DNA: TGCGCCAGCAGCCCTGGGGGGGAATCACCCCTCCACTTT
CDR3: CASSPGGESPLHF

J: TRBJ2-5
V: TRBV9
D: -
size: -
DNA: TGTGCCAGCACCTCGGGACCTATTAAAGAGACCCAGTACTTC
CDR3: CASTSGPIKETQYF

J: TRBJ2-2
V: TRBV10-2
D: TRBD2
size: -
DNA: TGCGCCAGCAGTCCGACTAGCGGAGACACCGGGGAGCTGTTTTTT
CDR3: CASSPTSGDTGELFF

J: TRBJ2-6
V: TRBV24-1
D: TRBD1
size: -
DNA: TGTGCCACCAGTGATTCCCGAGGGACAGGGGTTTCTGGGGCCAACGTCCTGACTTTC
CDR3: CATSDSRGTGVSGANVLTF

J: TRBJ2-7
V: TRBV20-1
D: -
size: once
DNA: TGCAGTGCTAGACCACTCTTAGGCAGGGTCAACGAGCAGTACTTC
CDR3: CSARPLLGRVNEQYF

J: TRBJ1-3
V: TRBV10-3
D: -
size: -
DNA: TGTGCCAACTTAGAAGACTCTGGAAACACCATATATTTT
CDR3: CANLEDSGNTIYF

J: TRBJ2-4
V: TRBV6-2/TRBV6-3
D: TRBD1
size: few
DNA: TGTGCCAGCAGTAACACGGGACAGCGAGGGATTCAGTACTTC
CDR3: CASSNTGQRGIQYF

J: TRBJ2-1
V: TRBV7-3
D: -
size: -
DNA: TGTGCCAGCAGCTTATCTGGCGGCCTAAATGAGCAGTTCTTC
CDR3: CASSLSGGLNEQFF

J: TRBJ2-3
V: TRBV4-3
D: -
size: -
DNA: TGCGCCAGCAGCCAAGAATTTGGGGTGTTAAGGTACGGGGACACAGATACGCAGTATTTT
CDR3: CASSQEFGVLRYGDTDTQYF

J: TRBJ2-1
V: TRBV14
D: -
size: -
DNA: TGTGCCAGCAGCCACGGACAGCAGGGTTGGAATCTCTACAATGAGCAGTTCTTC
CDR3: CASSHGQQGWNLYNEQFF

J: TRBJ2-3
V: TRBV24-1
D: -
size: few
DNA: TGTGCCACCAGTGACCCCTTCGCATTGCTCCGCACAGATACGCAGTATTTT
CDR3: CATSDPFALLRTDTQYF

J: TRBJ2-5
V: TRBV12-3/TRBV12-4
D: TRBD2
size: few
DNA: TGTGCCAGCTGCCCCTCGCTAGCGGGGGGGGAAGAGACCCAGTACTTC
CDR3: CASCPSLAGGEETQYF

J: TRBJ2-5
V: TRBV6-2/TRBV6-3
D: -
size: -
DNA: TGTGCCAGCAGTCGGTACGGGACTGAAGAGACCCAGTACTTC
CDR3: CASSRYGTEETQYF

J: TRBJ2-1
V: TRBV14
D: TRBD2
size: few
DNA: TGTGCCAGCAGCCACCAGCGGGAGGTCTCCTACAATGAGCAGTTCTTC
CDR3: CASSHQREVSYNEQFF

J: TRBJ2-5
V: TRBV5-1
D: -
size: few
DNA: TGCGCCAGCAGCGAACCTAGGGGTCAAAGCTCGTTCTTC
CDR3: CASSEPRGQSSFF

J: TRBJ2-3
V: TRBV6-5
D: -
size: few
DNA: TGTGCCAGCAGCATAACGCAGAGCACAGATACGCAGTATTTT
CDR3: CASSITQSTDTQYF